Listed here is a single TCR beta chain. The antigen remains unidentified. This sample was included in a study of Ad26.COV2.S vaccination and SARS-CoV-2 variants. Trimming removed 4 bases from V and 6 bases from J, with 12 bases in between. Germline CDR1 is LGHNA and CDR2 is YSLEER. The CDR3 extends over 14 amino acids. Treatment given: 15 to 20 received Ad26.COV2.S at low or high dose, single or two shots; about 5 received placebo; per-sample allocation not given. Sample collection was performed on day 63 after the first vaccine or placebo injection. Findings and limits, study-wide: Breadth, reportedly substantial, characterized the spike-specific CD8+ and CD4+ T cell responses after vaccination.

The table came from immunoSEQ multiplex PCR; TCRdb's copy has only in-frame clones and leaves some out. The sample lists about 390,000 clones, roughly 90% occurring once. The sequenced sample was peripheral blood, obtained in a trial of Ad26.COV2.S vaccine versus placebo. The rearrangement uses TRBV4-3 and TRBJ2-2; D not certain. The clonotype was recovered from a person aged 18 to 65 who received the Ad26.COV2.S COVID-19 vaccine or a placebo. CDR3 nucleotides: TGCGCCAGCAGCCCAGTAGGGCGCGCCGGGGAGCTGTTTTTT. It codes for CASSPVGRAGELFF.